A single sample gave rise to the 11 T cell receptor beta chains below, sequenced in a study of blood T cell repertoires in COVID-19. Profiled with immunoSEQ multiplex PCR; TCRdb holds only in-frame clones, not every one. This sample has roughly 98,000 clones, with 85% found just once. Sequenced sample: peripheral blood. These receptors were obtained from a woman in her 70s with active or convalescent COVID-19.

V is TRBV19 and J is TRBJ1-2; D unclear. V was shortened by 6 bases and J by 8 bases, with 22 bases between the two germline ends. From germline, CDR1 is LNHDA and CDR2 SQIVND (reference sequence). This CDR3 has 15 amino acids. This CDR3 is CASSIKMDSAGGYTF. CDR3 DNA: TGTGCCAGTAGCATAAAGATGGATTCGGCGGGGGGCTACACCTTC.

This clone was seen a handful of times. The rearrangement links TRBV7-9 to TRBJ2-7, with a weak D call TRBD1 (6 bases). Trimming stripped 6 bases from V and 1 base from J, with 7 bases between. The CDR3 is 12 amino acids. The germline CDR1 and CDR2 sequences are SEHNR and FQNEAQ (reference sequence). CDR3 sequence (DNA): TGTGCCAGCAGTAGGGGGTCCTACGAGCAGTACTTC. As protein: CASSRGSYEQYF.

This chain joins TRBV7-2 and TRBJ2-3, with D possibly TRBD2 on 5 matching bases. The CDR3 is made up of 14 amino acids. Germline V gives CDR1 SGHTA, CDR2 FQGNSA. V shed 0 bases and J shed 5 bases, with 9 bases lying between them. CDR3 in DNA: TGTGCCAGCAGCTTAGCTAGCGTTGGAGATACGCAGTATTTT. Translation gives CASSLASVGDTQYF.

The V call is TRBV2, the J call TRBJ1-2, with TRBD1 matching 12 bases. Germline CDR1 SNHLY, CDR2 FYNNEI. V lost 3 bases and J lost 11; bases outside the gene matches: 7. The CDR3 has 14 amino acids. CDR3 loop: CASSEGTGGAVYTF. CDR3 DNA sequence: TGTGCCAGCAGTGAGGGGACAGGGGGCGCGGTGTACACCTTC.

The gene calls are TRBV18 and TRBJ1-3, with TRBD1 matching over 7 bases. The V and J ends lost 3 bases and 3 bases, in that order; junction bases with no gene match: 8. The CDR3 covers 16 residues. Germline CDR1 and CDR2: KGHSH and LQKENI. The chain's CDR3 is CASSPTQGVYGNTIYF. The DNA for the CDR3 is TGTGCCAGCTCACCCACGCAGGGGGTATATGGAAACACCATATATTTT.

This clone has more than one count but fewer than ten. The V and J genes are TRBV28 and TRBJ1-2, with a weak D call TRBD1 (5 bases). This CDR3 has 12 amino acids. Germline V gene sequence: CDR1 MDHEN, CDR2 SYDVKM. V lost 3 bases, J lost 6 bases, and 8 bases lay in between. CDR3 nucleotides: TGTGCCAGCAGTTTGATAGGGGATGGCTACACCTTC. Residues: CASSLIGDGYTF.

CDR3 loop: CASSLGIGGGDNEKLFF. DNA for the CDR3: TGTGCCAGCAGCTTGGGCATCGGGGGGGGCGATAATGAAAAACTGTTTTTT. V and J are TRBV5-4 and TRBJ1-4, with a tentative D call TRBD1 (6 bases). The CDR3 spans 17 residues. V was pared by 0 bases and J by 4 bases, with 16 bases between. Per the germline V gene, CDR1 is SGHNT and CDR2 is YYREEE (reference sequence).

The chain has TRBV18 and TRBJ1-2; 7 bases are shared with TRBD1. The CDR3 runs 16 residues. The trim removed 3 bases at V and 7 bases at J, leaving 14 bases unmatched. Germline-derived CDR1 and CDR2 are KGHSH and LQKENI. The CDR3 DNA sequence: TGTGCCAGCTCACCTCCGAATAAAGACAGGGACGCTGGCTACACCTTC. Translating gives CASSPPNKDRDAGYTF.

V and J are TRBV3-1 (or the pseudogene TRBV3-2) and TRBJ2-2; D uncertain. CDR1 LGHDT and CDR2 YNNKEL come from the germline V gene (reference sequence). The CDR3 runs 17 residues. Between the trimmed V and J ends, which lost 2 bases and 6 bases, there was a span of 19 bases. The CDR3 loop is CASSQRREVRWPGELFF. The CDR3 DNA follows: TGTGCCAGCAGCCAAAGACGAGAGGTGAGATGGCCCGGGGAGCTGTTTTTT.

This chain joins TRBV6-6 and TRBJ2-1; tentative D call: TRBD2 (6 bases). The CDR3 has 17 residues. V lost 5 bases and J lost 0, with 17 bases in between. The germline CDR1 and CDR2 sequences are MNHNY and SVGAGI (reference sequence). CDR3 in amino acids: CASSPLLGGSSYNEQFF. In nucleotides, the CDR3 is TGTGCCAGCAGTCCCCTCCTCGGGGGTAGCTCCTACAATGAGCAGTTCTTC.

CDR3 amino acids: CAISGNSPGYGYTF. DNA for the CDR3: TGTGCCATCAGTGGAAATTCTCCCGGCTATGGCTACACCTTC. V is TRBV10-3 and J is TRBJ1-2; the D is unclear. CDR1 and CDR2 from the germline V gene are ENHRY and SYGVKD. CDR3 length equals 14 residues. Trimming removed 4 bases at V and 4 bases at J, with 13 bases between.